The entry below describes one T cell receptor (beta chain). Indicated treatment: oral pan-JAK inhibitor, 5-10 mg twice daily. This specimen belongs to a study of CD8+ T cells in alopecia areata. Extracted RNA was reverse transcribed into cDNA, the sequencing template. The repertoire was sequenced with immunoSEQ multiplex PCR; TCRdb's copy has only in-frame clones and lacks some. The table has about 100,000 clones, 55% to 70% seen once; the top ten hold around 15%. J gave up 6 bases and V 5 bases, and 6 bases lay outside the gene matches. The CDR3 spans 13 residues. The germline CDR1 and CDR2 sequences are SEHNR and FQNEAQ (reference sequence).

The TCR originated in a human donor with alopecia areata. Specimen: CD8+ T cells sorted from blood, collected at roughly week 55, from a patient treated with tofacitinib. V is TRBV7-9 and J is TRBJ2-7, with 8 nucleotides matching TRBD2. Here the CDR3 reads CASSVGREGEQYF. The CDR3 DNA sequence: TGTGCCAGCAGCGTCGGACGGGAGGGCGAGCAGTACTTC.